A single sample is the source of the 18 T cell receptor beta chains below, sequenced in a study of T cell responses to AZD1222 COVID-19 vaccine. The repertoire was sequenced with immunoSEQ multiplex PCR; TCRdb's copy has only in-frame clones and lacks some. The data contain around 86,000 clones, 85% to 90% of them seen just once; the ten biggest clones take up about 8.4%. Source: peripheral blood, taken on day 0 of AZD1222 vaccination. Receptors were obtained from an adult in good health.

The CDR3 here is CASSLVGRTANYGYTF. In DNA form, the CDR3 reads TGTGCCAGCAGCTTAGTCGGGCGGACAGCTAACTATGGCTACACCTTC. The chain links TRBV11-2 to TRBJ1-2, with a weak D call TRBD1 (6 bases). Trimming took 1 base from V and 0 from J, leaving 12 bases between them. Per the germline V gene, CDR1 is SGHAT and CDR2 is FQNNGV. The CDR3 spans 16 residues.

The V call is TRBV18, the J call TRBJ1-2; 7 nucleotides agree with TRBD1. Trimming at V came to 3 bases and at J to 7 bases, leaving 5 bases not matched to a gene. Germline loops: CDR1 KGHSH, CDR2 LQKENI. The CDR3 loop spans 13 amino acids. CDR3 sequence: CASSPDRSLGYTF. The DNA of the CDR3 is TGTGCCAGCTCACCGGACAGGTCTCTTGGCTACACCTTC. The full variable domain, rest sourced from reference TRBV18 and TRBJ1-2, is NAGVMQNPRHLVRRRGQEARLRCSPMKGHSHVYWYRQLPEEGLKFMVYLQKENIIDESGMPKERFSAEFPKEGPSILRIQQVVRGDSAAYFCASSPDRSLGYTFGSGTRLTVV.

The chain links TRBV4-1 to TRBJ2-1; D perhaps matches TRBD2 (5 bases). Trimming removed 0 bases from V and 3 bases from J, with 6 bases in between. This CDR3 is 14 amino acids long. The germline gives CDR1 MGHRA, CDR2 YSYEKL. The CDR3 nucleotides are TGCGCCAGCAGCCAAGACCGGGGCTACAATGAGCAGTTCTTC. This translates into CASSQDRGYNEQFF.

The J gene is TRBJ1-5, the V gene TRBV19; 7 bases align to TRBD1. Germline loops: CDR1 LNHDA, CDR2 SQIVND (reference sequence). This CDR3 contains 16 residues. Losses at the gene ends were 5 bases for V and 2 bases for J; bases not matched to a gene: 9. As DNA, the CDR3 is TGTGCCAGTAGTCTGGGACAGATTGCCCGCAATCAGCCCCAGCATTTT. Amino acids: CASSLGQIARNQPQHF.

The rearrangement links TRBV30 to TRBJ1-2; maybe TRBD1 (5 bases). Trimming took 2 bases from V and 6 from J, leaving 13 bases between them. This CDR3 is 13 amino acids long. Germline values: CDR1 GTSNPN, CDR2 SVGIG (reference sequence). The CDR3 sequence: CAWSYAGRDGYTF. Written as DNA, the CDR3 is TGTGCCTGGAGTTATGCGGGGCGCGATGGCTACACCTTC.

This chain uses TRBV6-2 or TRBV6-3 with TRBJ2-7, with TRBD2 matching 8 bases. From germline, CDR1 is MNHEY and CDR2 SVGEGT. This CDR3 is 15 amino acids long. V trimming: 6 bases; J trimming: 1 base; junction bases outside the gene matches: 8. This CDR3 is CASSPGGVLSYEQYF. In DNA form, the CDR3 reads TGTGCCAGCAGCCCCGGGGGGGTCCTATCCTACGAGCAGTACTTC.

The chain is built from TRBV7-8 and TRBJ1-5; 7 nucleotides align to TRBD1. The V gene's germline CDR1 is SGHVS and CDR2 FQNEAQ. The CDR3 is 18 amino acids. V was pared by 1 base and J by 6 bases, with 15 bases of the junction left unmatched. The CDR3 bases are TGTGCCAGCAGCTTAGGACTAAGGTTTGAGGGGGCGGCTCAGCCCCAGCATTTT. Its protein is CASSLGLRFEGAAQPQHF.

The J gene is TRBJ1-1, the V gene TRBV3-1 (or the pseudogene TRBV3-2); D gene uncertain. The CDR3 totals 15 residues. Germline-derived CDR1 and CDR2 are LGHDT and YNNKEL (reference sequence). V shed 3 bases and J shed 0 bases, with 11 bases lying between them. The CDR3 loop reads CASSHLTRLNTEAFF. CDR3 nucleotide sequence: TGTGCCAGCAGCCACCTTACCCGGCTGAACACTGAAGCTTTCTTT.

The rearrangement joins TRBV7-8 to TRBJ1-2, with 7 bases fitting TRBD1. With 4 bases clipped from V and 6 bases from J, the junction kept 14 bases outside the gene matches. The CDR3 is 16 amino acids. Germline V gene lookup returns CDR1 SGHVS and CDR2 FQNEAQ. This chain's CDR3 is CASSSDRARYRDGYTF. The CDR3 DNA reads TGTGCCAGCAGCTCTGACAGGGCCCGATATAGAGATGGCTACACCTTC.

This clone came up once. This rearrangement joins TRBV20-1 to TRBJ1-1; D uncertain. The CDR3 extends over 13 amino acids. Trimming removed 3 bases at V and 0 bases at J, with 8 bases between. Germline-derived CDR1 and CDR2 are DFQATT and SNEGSKA (reference sequence). CDR3 residues: CSASGLLNTEAFF. The CDR3 region has the DNA TGCAGTGCTAGTGGCTTGCTGAACACTGAAGCTTTCTTT.

This clone was counted a single time. V is TRBV15 and J is TRBJ2-1, with no clear D. Germline CDR1 LNHNV, CDR2 YYDKDF (reference sequence). The CDR3 sequence is 16 residues long. V shed 0 bases and J shed 1 base, with 10 bases lying between them. The CDR3 nucleotides are TGTGCCACCAGCAGAGAAAAGGTAGATTCCTACAATGAGCAGTTCTTC. Its protein is CATSREKVDSYNEQFF.

This clone has just a few counts. V usage is TRBV19 and J usage is TRBJ1-2; no firm D call. This CDR3 is 12 amino acids long. Germline V CDR1 and CDR2: LNHDA, SQIVND (reference sequence). V lost 1 base to trimming and J lost 6 bases, with 6 bases between them. CDR3 sequence: CASSIVPNGYTF. The DNA for the CDR3 is TGTGCCAGTAGTATAGTACCAAATGGCTACACCTTC.

This clone was seen a few times. V gene TRBV7-3 combines with J gene TRBJ1-1; D is possibly TRBD1 (6 bases). This CDR3 spans 15 amino acids. Germline V gene lookup returns CDR1 SGHTA and CDR2 FQGTGA. V was trimmed by 5 bases and J by 1 base, leaving 14 bases between them. The DNA for the CDR3 is TGTGCCAGCAGCACAGGGTCGAGTGGGAACACTGAAGCTTTCTTT. Protein sequence: CASSTGSSGNTEAFF.

This chain joins TRBV9 and TRBJ2-7, with 8 bases aligning to TRBD1. Germline V CDR1 and CDR2: SGDLS, YYNGEE. The CDR3 loop spans 17 amino acids. V trimming: 4 bases; J trimming: 3 bases; junction bases outside the gene matches: 15. This CDR3 reads CASSSKMTGDPVYEQYF. CDR3 coding DNA: TGTGCCAGCAGCTCCAAGATGACAGGGGACCCGGTCTACGAGCAGTACTTC.

The V gene is TRBV5-1, the J gene TRBJ1-1; 7 bases fit TRBD1. Trimming cost V 3 bases and J 6 bases; bases outside gene matches: 5. Germline V gene data show CDR1 as SGHRS and CDR2 as YFSETQ. This CDR3 is built from 13 residues. Here the CDR3 DNA reads TGCGCCAGCAGCTCCCTTCAGGGGGCTGAAGCTTTCTTT. It specifies CASSSLQGAEAFF. The full variable domain, in which reference TRBV5-1 and TRBJ1-1 provide the parts outside the CDR3, is KAGVTQTPRYLIKTRGQQVTLSCSPISGHRSVSWYQQTPGQGLQFLFEYFSETQRNKGNFPGRFSGRQFSNSRSEMNVSTLELGDSALYLCASSSLQGAEAFFGQGTRLTVV.

The genes are TRBV7-6 and TRBJ2-2, with 13 bases matching TRBD2. V was pared by 5 bases and J by 1 base, with 4 bases of the junction left unmatched. CDR1 and CDR2 from the germline V gene are SGHVS and FNYEAQ. This CDR3 contains 17 residues. CDR3 coding DNA: TGTGCCAGCAGCCCTTGGACTAGCGGGGGGAACACCGGGGAGCTGTTTTTT. Translating it yields CASSPWTSGGNTGELFF.

This clone has a single count. The rearrangement uses TRBV7-2 and TRBJ2-7; 14 nucleotides match TRBD2. Unmatched junction bases numbered 10, after V lost 5 bases and J lost 7 bases. CDR3 length: 16 amino acids. Looked up from germline, CDR1 is SGHTA and CDR2 is FQGNSA. The CDR3 protein is CASSPAPGTSGGEQYF. CDR3 in DNA: TGTGCCAGCAGCCCCGCTCCCGGGACTAGCGGGGGTGAGCAGTACTTC.

The CDR3 is CASKAAGSSYEQYF. CDR3 DNA sequence: TGTGCCAGCAAAGCGGCGGGAAGCTCCTACGAGCAGTACTTC. This sequence joins TRBV2 and TRBJ2-7, with TRBD2 as a possible D gene (6 bases). Germline CDR1 and CDR2: SNHLY and FYNNEI. This CDR3 is built from 14 residues. Trimming left V 7 bases short and J 0 bases short, with 13 bases between.